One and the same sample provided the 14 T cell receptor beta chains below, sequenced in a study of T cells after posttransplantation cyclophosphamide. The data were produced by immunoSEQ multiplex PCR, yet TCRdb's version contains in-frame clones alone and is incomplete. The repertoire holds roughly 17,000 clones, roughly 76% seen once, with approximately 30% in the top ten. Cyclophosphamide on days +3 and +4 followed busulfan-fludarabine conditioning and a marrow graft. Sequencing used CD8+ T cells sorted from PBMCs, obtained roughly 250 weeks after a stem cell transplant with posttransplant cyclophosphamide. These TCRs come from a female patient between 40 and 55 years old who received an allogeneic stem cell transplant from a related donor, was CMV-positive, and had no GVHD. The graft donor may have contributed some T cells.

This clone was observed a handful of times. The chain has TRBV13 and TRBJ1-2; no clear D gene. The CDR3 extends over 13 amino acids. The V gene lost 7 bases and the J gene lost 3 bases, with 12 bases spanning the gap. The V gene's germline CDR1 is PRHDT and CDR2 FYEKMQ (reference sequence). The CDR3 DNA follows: TGTGCCAGCAAGGCAGAGGAGGACTATGGCTACACCTTC. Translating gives CASKAEEDYGYTF. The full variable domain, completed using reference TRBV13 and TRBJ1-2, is AAGVIQSPRHLIKEKRETATLKCYPIPRHDTVYWYQQGPGQDPQFLISFYEKMQSDKGSIPDRFSAQQFSDYHSELNMSSLELGDSALYFCASKAEEDYGYTFGSGTRLTVV.

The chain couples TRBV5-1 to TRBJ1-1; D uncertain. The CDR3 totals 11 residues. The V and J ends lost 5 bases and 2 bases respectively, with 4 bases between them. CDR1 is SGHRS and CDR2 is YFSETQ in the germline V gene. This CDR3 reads CASSTNTEAFF. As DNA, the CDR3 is TGCGCCAGCAGTACTAACACTGAAGCTTTCTTT.

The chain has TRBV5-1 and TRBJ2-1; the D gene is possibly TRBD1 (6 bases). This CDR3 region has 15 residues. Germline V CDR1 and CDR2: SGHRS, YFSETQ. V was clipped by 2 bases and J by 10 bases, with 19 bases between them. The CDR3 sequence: CASSFSTGLELEQFF. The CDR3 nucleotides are TGCGCCAGCAGCTTCTCGACAGGCCTGGAACTCGAGCAGTTCTTC.

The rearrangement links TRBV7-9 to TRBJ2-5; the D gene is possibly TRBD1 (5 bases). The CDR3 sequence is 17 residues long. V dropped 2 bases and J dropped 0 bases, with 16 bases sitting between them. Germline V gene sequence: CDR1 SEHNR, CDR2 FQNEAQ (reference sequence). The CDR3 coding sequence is TGTGCCAGCAGCTTATCCCAGGGTAGTAGGGACCAAGAGACCCAGTACTTC. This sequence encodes CASSLSQGSRDQETQYF.

The CDR3 DNA sequence: TGCGCCAGCAGCCAAGAGAGGGCATTGAACACTGAAGCTTTCTTT. This encodes CASSQERALNTEAFF. The J gene is TRBJ1-1, the V gene TRBV4-3; D gene unclear. Germline CDR1 LGHNA, CDR2 YSLEER. The length of the CDR3 is 15 residues. V was pared by 0 bases and J by 0 bases, with 8 bases between.

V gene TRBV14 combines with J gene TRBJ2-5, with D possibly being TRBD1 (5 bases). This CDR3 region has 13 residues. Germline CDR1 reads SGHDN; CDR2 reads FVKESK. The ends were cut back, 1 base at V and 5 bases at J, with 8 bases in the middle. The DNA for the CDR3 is TGTGCCAGCAGCCAAGTGGGGCTGGAGACCCAGTACTTC. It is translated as CASSQVGLETQYF.

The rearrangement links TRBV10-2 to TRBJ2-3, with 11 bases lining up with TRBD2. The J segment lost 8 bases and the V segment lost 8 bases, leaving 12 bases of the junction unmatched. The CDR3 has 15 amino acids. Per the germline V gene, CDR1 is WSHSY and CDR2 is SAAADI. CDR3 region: CASSTSGGAGGTQYF. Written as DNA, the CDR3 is TGCGCCAGCTCTACTAGCGGGGGTGCGGGGGGTACGCAGTATTTT.

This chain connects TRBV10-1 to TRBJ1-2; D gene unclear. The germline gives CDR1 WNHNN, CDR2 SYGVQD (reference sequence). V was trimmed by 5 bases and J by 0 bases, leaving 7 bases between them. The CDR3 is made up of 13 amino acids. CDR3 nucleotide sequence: TGCGCCAGCAGTCCTCCTTCTAACTATGGCTACACCTTC. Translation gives CASSPPSNYGYTF.

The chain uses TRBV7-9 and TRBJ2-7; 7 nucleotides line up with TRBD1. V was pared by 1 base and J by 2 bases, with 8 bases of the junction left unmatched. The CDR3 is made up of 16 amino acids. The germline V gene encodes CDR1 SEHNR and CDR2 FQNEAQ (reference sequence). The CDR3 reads CASSLVSGGQTYEQYF. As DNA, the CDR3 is TGTGCCAGCAGCTTAGTCTCTGGGGGACAGACCTACGAGCAGTACTTC.

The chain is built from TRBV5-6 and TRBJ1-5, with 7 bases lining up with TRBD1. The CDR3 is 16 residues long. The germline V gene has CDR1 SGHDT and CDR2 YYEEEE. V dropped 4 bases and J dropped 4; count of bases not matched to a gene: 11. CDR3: CASSTQTGTDNQPQHF. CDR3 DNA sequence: TGTGCCAGCAGCACGCAGACCGGGACAGATAATCAGCCCCAGCATTTT.

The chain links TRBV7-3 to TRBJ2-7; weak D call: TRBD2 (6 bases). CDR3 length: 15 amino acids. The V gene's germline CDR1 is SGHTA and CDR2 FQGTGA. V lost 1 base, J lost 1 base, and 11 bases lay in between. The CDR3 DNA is TGTGCCAGCAGCTTAATTTCGGGAGAATCCTACGAGCAGTACTTC. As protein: CASSLISGESYEQYF.

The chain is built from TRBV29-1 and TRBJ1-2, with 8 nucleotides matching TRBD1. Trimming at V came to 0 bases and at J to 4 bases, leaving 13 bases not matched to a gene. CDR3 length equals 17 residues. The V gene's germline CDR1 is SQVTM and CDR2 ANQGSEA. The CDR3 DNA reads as TGCAGCGTTGAAGATACCCACAGACAGGGGCTGAGCTATGGCTACACCTTC. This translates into CSVEDTHRQGLSYGYTF.

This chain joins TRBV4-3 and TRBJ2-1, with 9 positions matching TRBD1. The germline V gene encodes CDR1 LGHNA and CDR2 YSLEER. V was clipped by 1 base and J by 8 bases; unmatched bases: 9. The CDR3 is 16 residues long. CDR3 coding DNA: TGCGCCAGCAGCCAAGCCGGGACAGGGTTTACTGATGAGCAGTTCTTC. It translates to CASSQAGTGFTDEQFF.

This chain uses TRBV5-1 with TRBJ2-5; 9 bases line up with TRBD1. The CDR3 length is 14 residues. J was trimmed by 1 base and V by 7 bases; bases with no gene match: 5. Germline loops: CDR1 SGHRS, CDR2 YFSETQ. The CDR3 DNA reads TGCGCCAGCTCAGGGACAGGGCTCCAAGAGACCCAGTACTTC. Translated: CASSGTGLQETQYF.